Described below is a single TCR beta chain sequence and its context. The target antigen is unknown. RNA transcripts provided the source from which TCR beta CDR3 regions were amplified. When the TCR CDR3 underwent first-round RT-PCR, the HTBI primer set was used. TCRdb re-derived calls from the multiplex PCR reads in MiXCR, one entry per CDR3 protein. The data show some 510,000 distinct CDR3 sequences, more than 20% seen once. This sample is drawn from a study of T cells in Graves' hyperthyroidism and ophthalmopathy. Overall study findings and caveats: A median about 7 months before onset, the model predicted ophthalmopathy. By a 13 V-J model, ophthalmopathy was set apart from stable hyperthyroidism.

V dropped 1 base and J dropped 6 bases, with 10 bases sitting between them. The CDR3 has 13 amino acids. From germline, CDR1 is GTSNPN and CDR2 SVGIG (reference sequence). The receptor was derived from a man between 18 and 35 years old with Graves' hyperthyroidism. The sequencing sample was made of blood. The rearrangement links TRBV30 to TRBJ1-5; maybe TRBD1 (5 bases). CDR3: CAWSGGAGQPQHF. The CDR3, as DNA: TGTGCCTGGAGTGGAGGGGCTGGTCAGCCCCAGCATTTT.